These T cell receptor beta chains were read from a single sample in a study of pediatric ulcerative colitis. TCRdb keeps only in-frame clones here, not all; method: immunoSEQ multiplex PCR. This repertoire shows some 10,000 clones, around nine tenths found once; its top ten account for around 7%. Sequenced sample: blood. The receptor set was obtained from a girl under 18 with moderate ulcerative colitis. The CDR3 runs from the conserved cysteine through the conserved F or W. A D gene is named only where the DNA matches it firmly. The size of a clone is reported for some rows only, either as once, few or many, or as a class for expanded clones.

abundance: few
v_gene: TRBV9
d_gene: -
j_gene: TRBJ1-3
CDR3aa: CASSEDRRNTIYF
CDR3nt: TGTGCCAGCAGCGAGGACAGACGAAACACCATATATTTT

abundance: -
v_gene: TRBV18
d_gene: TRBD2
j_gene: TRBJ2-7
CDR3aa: CASSSVTSGGYEQYF
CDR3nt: TGTGCCAGCTCATCAGTCACTAGCGGGGGGTACGAGCAGTACTTC

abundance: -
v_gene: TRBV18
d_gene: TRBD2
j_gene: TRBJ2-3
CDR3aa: CASSPGLAGTDTQYF
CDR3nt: TGTGCCAGCTCACCTGGGCTAGCGGGCACAGATACGCAGTATTTT

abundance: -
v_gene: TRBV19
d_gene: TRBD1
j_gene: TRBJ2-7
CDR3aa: CASSMWDREDEQYF
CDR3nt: TGTGCCAGTAGTATGTGGGACAGGGAGGACGAGCAGTACTTC

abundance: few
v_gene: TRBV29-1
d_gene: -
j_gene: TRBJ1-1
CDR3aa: CSVEGSPNTEAFF
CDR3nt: TGCAGCGTTGAAGGATCCCCGAACACTGAAGCTTTCTTT

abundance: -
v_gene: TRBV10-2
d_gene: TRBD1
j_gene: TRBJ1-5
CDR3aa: CASREGQINQPQHF
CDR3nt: TGCGCCAGCAGGGAGGGACAGATTAATCAGCCCCAGCATTTT

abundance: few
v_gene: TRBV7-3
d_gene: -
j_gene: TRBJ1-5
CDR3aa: CASSSNSNQPQHF
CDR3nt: TGTGCCAGCAGCTCAAATAGCAATCAGCCCCAGCATTTT

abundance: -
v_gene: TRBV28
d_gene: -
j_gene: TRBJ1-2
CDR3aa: CASSPPGNYGYTF
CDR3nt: TGTGCCAGCAGCCCCCCCGGGAACTATGGCTACACCTTC

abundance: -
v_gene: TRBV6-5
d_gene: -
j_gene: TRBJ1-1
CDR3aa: CASSYRNTEAFF
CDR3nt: TGTGCCAGCAGTTACCGGAACACTGAAGCTTTCTTT

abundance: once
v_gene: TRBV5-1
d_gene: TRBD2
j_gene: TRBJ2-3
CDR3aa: CASSTGVAGGGTDTQYF
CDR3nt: TGCGCCAGCAGCACTGGGGTGGCGGGAGGTGGCACAGATACGCAGTATTTT

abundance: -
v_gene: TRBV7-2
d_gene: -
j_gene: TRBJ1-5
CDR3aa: CASSHRDQPQHF
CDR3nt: TGTGCCAGCAGCCACAGGGATCAGCCCCAGCATTTT

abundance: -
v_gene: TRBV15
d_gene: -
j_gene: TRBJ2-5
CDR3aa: CATSRGPGEQETQYF
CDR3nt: TGTGCCACCAGCAGAGGTCCCGGGGAACAAGAGACCCAGTACTTC

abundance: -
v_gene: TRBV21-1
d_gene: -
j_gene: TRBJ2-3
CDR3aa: CASSKACNGRRGRTDTQYF
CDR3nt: TGTGCCAGCAGCAAAGCCTGCAATGGACGCAGGGGGCGAACAGATACGCAGTATTTT

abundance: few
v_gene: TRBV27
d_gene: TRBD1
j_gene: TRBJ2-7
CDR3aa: CASSPGQGRPEQYF
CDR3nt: TGTGCCAGCAGCCCGGGACAGGGACGTCCCGAGCAGTACTTC

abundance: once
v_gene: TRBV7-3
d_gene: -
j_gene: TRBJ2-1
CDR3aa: CASSSRVTSRSEQFF
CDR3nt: TGTGCCAGCAGCTCCAGGGTTACGTCGCGCAGTGAGCAGTTCTTC

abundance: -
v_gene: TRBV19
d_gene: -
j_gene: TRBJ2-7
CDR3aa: CASSIGTRLPYEQYF
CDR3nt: TGTGCCAGTAGTATTGGGACCAGACTACCCTACGAGCAGTACTTC

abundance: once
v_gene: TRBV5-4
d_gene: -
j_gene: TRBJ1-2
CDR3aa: CASSGVGGADGYTF
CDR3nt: TGTGCCAGCAGCGGGGTGGGGGGCGCAGATGGCTACACCTTC

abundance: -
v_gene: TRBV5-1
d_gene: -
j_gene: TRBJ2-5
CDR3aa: CASSAGQHETQYF
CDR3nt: TGCGCCAGCAGCGCGGGACAGCATGAGACCCAGTACTTC

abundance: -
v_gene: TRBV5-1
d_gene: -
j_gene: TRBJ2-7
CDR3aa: CASSPGRGYSSYEQYF
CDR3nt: TGCGCCAGCAGCCCGGGCCGGGGCTATAGCTCCTACGAGCAGTACTTC

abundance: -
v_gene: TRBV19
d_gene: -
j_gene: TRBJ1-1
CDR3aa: CASSHDRSGTEAFF
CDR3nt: TGTGCCAGTAGCCACGACAGATCCGGCACTGAAGCTTTCTTT

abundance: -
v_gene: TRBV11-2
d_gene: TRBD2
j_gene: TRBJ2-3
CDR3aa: CASSLFRVSGVADTQYF
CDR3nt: TGTGCCAGCAGCTTATTTCGTGTTAGCGGGGTGGCAGATACGCAGTATTTT

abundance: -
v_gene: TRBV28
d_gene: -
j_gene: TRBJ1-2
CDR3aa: CASSLYYTF
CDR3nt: TGTGCCAGCAGTCTCTACTACACCTTC

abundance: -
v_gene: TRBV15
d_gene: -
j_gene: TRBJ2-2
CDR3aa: CATSSRLANTGELFF
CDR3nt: TGTGCCACCAGCAGTCGACTAGCGAACACCGGGGAGCTGTTTTTT

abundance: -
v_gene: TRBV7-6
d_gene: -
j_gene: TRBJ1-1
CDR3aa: CASSQARNTEAFF
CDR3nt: TGTGCCAGCAGCCAAGCTAGGAACACTGAAGCTTTCTTT

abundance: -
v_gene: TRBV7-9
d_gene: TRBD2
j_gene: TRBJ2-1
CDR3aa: CASSLPGLAGGSEQFF
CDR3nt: TGTGCCAGCAGCTTACCCGGACTAGCGGGGGGTAGCGAGCAGTTCTTC

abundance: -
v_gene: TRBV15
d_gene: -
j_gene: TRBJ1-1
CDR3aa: CATSSPPGLMNTEAFF
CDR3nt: TGTGCCACCAGCAGCCCGCCGGGACTTATGAACACTGAAGCTTTCTTT

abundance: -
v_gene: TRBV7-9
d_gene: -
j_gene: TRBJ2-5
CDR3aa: CASSHRGQETQYF
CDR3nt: TGTGCCAGCAGCCACCGGGGCCAAGAGACCCAGTACTTC

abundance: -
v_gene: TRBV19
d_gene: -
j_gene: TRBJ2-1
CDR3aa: CASSIVGSAAQGLYNEQFF
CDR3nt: TGTGCCAGTAGTATAGTTGGATCGGCAGCACAGGGATTGTACAATGAGCAGTTCTTC

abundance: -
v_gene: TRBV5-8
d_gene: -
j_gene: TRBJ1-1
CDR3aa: CASSLVTQAFF
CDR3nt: TGTGCCAGCAGCTTGGTCACCCAAGCTTTCTTT

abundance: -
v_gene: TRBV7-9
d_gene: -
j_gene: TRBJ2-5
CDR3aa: CASRPPQGTWETQYF
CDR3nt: TGTGCCAGCAGACCCCCACAGGGGACTTGGGAGACCCAGTACTTC

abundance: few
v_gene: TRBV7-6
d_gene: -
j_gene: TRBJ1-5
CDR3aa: CASSLAWDQPQHF
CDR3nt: TGTGCCAGCAGCTTAGCATGGGATCAGCCCCAGCATTTT

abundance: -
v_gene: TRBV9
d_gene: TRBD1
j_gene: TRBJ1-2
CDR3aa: CASSWTGEGTYGYTF
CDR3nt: TGTGCCAGCAGCTGGACAGGGGAAGGGACCTATGGCTACACCTTC

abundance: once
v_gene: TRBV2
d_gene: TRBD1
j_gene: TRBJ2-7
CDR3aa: CASSPGQGAIYEQYF
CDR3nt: TGTGCCAGCAGCCCCGGACAGGGGGCTATATACGAGCAGTACTTC

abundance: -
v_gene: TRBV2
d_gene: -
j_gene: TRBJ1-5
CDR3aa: CASRFDWNNQPQHF
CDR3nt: TGTGCCAGCAGATTCGACTGGAACAATCAGCCCCAGCATTTT

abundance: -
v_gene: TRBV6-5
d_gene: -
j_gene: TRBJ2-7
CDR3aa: CASSYGLAYEQYF
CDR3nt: TGTGCCAGCAGTTACGGATTGGCCTACGAGCAGTACTTC